A selection of T cell receptor beta chains follows, all from one sample in a study of blood T cell repertoires in COVID-19. Clones were sequenced by immunoSEQ multiplex PCR, and TCRdb holds only the in-frame ones, with some missing. The sample records roughly 80,000 clones, over 75% being singletons. Sequenced material: peripheral blood. These receptor sequences come from a man at least 80 years old with acute or convalescent COVID-19. Both conserved end residues are part of each CDR3. Each record gives: J gene, V gene, D gene, CDR3 protein. D genes are given only for firm matches.

TRBJ1-1,TRBV5-1,TRBD1,CASSLRTGGSTEAFF
TRBJ2-3,TRBV6-4,TRBD2,CASSLGLATDTQYF
TRBJ1-1,TRBV5-1,TRBD1,CASSLGQGETEAFF
TRBJ1-2,TRBV11-2,NA,CASTDTRSARGDF
TRBJ2-1,TRBV10-1,NA,CASSDQSLGGNEQFF
TRBJ1-1,TRBV3-1/TRBV3-2,NA,CASSQDEVSEAFF
TRBJ2-5,TRBV4-1,TRBD2,CASSQELTSGGKTQYF
TRBJ1-2,TRBV4-1,NA,CASSQDAGLSNYGYTF
TRBJ1-2,TRBV20-1,NA,CGKETNYGYTF
TRBJ2-2,TRBV5-4,NA,CASSLVGGVAGELFF
TRBJ2-5,TRBV6-5,NA,CASTLRGGETQYF
TRBJ2-3,TRBV7-3,TRBD2,CASSRTSGTDTQYF
TRBJ1-3,TRBV15,NA,CATSRGQGSHRNTIYF
TRBJ1-2,TRBV11-2,TRBD1,CASSLRGGANYGYTF
TRBJ1-1,TRBV15,NA,CATSRDGTGWFREAFF
TRBJ2-3,TRBV3-1/TRBV3-2,TRBD1,CASSQGQGGPDTQYF
TRBJ1-1,TRBV7-9,NA,CASSFAVNTEAFF
TRBJ2-5,TRBV9,TRBD1,CASSAGTGVGETQYF
TRBJ2-3,TRBV3-1/TRBV3-2,NA,CASSQPGGNTDTQYF
TRBJ2-5,TRBV7-3,TRBD1,CASSSGTGRETQYF
TRBJ1-1,TRBV5-4,NA,CASSFQANTEAFF
TRBJ2-7,TRBV3-1/TRBV3-2,TRBD1,CASSRRGQAGYEQYF
TRBJ1-5,TRBV2,NA,CASSALGQKNQPQHF
TRBJ1-4,TRBV2,TRBD1,CASRDRGLANEKLFF
TRBJ1-2,TRBV2,NA,CASSDLFYGYTF
TRBJ1-2,TRBV5-6,NA,CASSSRVNYGYTF
TRBJ1-1,TRBV5-4,NA,CASSFGQNMNTEAFF
TRBJ1-2,TRBV19,NA,CASSMGRLDSNNYGYTF
TRBJ1-2,TRBV6-5,NA,CASSLGQNYGYTF
TRBJ1-2,TRBV19,NA,CASQDRLYGYTF
TRBJ1-1,TRBV7-9,TRBD1,CASSLGTGVGEAFF
TRBJ2-6,TRBV2,TRBD1,CASTPGGASGANVLTF
TRBJ2-4,TRBV3-1/TRBV3-2,TRBD2,CASSQASGGVQYF
TRBJ2-2,TRBV11-3,TRBD1,CASSLDRGGWNTGELFF
TRBJ1-1,TRBV5-6,NA,CASSLPPPGEAFF
TRBJ2-5,TRBV5-1,TRBD2,CASSQRLAQETQYF
TRBJ2-3,TRBV5-1,TRBD2,CASRLGLAGPDTQYF
TRBJ1-4,TRBV19,TRBD1,CASSIDGQALDNEKLFF
TRBJ1-3,TRBV9,TRBD1,CASSVATNRGPGNTIYF
TRBJ2-3,TRBV3-1/TRBV3-2,TRBD1,CASSEDRVRKDTQYF
TRBJ1-4,TRBV9,NA,CASSVAGAGEKLFF
TRBJ1-2,TRBV5-4,TRBD1,CASRNIPGQGLRGYTF
TRBJ2-1,TRBV5-1,NA,CASSSQRGRYNEQFF
TRBJ2-3,TRBV7-3,NA,CASSARADTDTQYF
TRBJ1-2,TRBV5-6,TRBD1,CASSGTTGSGGYTF
TRBJ2-5,TRBV19,TRBD1,CASSIGQGGETQYF
TRBJ2-4,TRBV15,NA,CATSSGRENIQYF
TRBJ1-2,TRBV28,TRBD1,CASSPGQAFSYGYTF
TRBJ2-7,TRBV7-9,NA,CASSERAEEQYF
TRBJ1-2,TRBV7-2,NA,CASSGNRGSPYYTF
TRBJ2-3,TRBV5-4,TRBD1,CASSTGQDASTDTQYF